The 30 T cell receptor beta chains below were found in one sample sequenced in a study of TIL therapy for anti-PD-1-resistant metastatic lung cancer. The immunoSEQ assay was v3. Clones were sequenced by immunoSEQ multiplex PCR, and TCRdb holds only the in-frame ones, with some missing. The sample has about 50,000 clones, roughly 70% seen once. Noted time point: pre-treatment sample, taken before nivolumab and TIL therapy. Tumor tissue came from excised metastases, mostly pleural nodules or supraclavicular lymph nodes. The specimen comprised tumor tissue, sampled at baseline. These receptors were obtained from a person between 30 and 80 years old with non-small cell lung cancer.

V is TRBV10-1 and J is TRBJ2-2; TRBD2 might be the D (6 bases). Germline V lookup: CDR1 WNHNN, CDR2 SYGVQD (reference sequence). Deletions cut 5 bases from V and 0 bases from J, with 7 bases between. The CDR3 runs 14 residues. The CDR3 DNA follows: TGCGCCAGCAGTTGGACTACGAACACCGGGGAGCTGTTTTTT. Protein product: CASSWTTNTGELFF.

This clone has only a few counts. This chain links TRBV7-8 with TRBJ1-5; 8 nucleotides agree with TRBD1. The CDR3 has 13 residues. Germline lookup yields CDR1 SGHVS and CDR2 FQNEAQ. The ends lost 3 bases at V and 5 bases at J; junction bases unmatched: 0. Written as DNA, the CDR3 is TGTGCCAGCAGCTTGACAGGGGATCAGCCCCAGCATTTT. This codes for CASSLTGDQPQHF.

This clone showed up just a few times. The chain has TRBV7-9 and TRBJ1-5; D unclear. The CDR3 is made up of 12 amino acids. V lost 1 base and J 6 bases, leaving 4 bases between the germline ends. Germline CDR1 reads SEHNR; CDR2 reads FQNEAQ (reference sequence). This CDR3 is CASSLGTQPQHF. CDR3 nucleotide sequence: TGTGCCAGCAGCTTAGGTACTCAGCCCCAGCATTTT.

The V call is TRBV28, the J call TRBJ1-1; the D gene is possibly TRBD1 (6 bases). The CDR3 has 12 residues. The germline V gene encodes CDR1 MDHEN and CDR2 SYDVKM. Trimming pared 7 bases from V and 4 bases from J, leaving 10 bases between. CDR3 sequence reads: CASTNRATEAFF. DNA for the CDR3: TGTGCCAGCACGAACAGGGCCACTGAAGCTTTCTTT.

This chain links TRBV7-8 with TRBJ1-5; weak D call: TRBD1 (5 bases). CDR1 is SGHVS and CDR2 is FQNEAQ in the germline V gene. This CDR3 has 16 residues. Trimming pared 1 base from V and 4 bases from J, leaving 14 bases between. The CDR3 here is CASSLVDSWGNQPQHF. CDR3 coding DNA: TGTGCCAGCAGCTTAGTCGACAGTTGGGGGAATCAGCCCCAGCATTTT.

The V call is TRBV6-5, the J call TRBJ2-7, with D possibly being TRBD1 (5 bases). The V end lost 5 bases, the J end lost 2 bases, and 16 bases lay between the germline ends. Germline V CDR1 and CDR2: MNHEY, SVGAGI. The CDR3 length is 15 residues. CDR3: CASSARQTKAYEQYF. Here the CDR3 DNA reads TGTGCCAGCAGTGCCCGACAGACAAAGGCCTACGAGCAGTACTTC.

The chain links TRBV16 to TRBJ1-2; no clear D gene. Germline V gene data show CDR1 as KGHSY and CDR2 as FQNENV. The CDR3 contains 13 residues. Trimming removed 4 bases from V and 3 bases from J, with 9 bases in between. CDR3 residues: CASSPGPDYGYTF. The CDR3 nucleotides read TGTGCCAGCAGCCCGGGCCCGGACTATGGCTACACCTTC.

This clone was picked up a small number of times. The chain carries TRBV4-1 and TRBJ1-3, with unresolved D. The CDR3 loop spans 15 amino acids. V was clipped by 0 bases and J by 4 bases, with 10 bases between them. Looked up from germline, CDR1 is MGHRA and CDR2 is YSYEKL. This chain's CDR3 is CASSQDKVPGNTIYF. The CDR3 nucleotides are TGCGCCAGCAGCCAAGATAAGGTTCCCGGAAACACCATATATTTT.

In DNA form, the CDR3 reads TGTGCCAGCAGTGCCGAACTTACAGGGGTGAGCAATCAGCCCCAGCATTTT. Its protein product is CASSAELTGVSNQPQHF. The rearrangement joins TRBV6-1 to TRBJ1-5; 7 positions agree with TRBD1. V was clipped by 4 bases and J by 1 base; unmatched bases: 10. In germline, CDR1 is MNHNS, CDR2 SASEGT. The CDR3 extends over 17 amino acids.

CDR3 sequence (DNA): TGTGCCAGCAGCTTAGTGGGGGGAGAGACCCAGTACTTC. Translating it yields CASSLVGGETQYF. The chain couples TRBV7-9 to TRBJ2-5; a weak D match, TRBD2 (6 bases). Germline V gene lookup returns CDR1 SEHNR and CDR2 FQNEAQ (reference sequence). V lost 1 base to trimming and J lost 4 bases, with 7 bases between them. The CDR3 consists of 13 residues. Full variable domain (outside the CDR3, taken from reference TRBV7-9 and TRBJ2-5): DTGVSQNPRHKITKRGQNVTFRCDPISEHNRLYWYRQTLGQGPEFLTYFQNEAQLEKSRLLSDRFSAERPKGSFSTLEIQRTEQGDSAMYLCASSLVGGETQYFGPGTRLLVL.

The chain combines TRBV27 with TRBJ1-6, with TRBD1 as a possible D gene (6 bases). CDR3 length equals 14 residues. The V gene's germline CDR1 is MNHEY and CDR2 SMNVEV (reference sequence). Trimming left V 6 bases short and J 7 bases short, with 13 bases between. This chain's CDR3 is CASSPQGLNSPLHF. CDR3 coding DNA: TGTGCCAGCAGCCCGCAGGGGCTAAATTCACCCCTCCACTTT.

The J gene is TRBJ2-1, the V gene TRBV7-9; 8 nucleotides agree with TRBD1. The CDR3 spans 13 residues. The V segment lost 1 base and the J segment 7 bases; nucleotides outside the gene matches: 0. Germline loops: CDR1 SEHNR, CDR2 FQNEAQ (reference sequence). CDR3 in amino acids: CASSLGTGNEQFF. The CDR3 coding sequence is TGTGCCAGCAGCTTAGGGACAGGGAATGAGCAGTTCTTC.

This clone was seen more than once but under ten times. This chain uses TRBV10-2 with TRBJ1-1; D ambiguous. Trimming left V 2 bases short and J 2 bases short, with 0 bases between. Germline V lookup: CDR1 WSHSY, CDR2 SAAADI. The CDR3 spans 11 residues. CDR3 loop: CASSENTEAFF. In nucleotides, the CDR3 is TGCGCCAGCAGTGAGAACACTGAAGCTTTCTTT.

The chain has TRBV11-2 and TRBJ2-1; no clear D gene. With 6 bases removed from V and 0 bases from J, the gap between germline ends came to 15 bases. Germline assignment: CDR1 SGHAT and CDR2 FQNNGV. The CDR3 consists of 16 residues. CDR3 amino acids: CASRSGIGSSYNEQFF. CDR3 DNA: TGTGCCAGCAGGTCGGGTATCGGAAGCTCCTACAATGAGCAGTTCTTC.

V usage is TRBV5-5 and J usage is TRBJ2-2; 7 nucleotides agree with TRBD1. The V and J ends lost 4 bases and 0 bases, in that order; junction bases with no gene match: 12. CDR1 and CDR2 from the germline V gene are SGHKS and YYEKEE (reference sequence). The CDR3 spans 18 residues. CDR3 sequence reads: CASSRTGLGTANTGELFF. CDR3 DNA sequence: TGTGCCAGCAGCCGGACGGGTTTGGGGACAGCGAACACCGGGGAGCTGTTTTTT.

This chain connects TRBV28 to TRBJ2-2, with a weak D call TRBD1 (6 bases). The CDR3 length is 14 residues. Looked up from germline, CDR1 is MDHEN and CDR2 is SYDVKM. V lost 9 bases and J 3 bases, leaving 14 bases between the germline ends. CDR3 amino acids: CASTTGQHTGELFF. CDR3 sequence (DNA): TGTGCCAGTACGACCGGACAGCACACCGGGGAGCTGTTTTTT.

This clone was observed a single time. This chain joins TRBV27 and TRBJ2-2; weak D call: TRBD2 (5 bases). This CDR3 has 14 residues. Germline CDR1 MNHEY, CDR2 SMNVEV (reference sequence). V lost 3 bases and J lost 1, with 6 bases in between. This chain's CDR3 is CASSFGGNTGELFF. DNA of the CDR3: TGTGCCAGCAGTTTTGGAGGGAACACCGGGGAGCTGTTTTTT.

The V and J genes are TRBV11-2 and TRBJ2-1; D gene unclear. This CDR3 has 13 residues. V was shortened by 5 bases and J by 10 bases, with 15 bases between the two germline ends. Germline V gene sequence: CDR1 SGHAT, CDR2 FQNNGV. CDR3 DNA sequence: TGTGCCAGCAGCCCAGTGTTGGCGTGGGAGCAGTTCTTC. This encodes CASSPVLAWEQFF.

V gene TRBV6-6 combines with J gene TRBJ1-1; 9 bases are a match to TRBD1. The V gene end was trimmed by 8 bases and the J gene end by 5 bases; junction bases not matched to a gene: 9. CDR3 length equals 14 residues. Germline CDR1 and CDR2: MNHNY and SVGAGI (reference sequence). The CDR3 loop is CASPDRGYSTEAFF. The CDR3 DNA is TGTGCCAGCCCGGACAGGGGCTACAGTACTGAAGCTTTCTTT.

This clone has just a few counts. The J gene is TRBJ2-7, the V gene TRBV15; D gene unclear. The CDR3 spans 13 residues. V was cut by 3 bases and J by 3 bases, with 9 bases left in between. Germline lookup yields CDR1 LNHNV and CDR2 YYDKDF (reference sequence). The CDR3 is CATSSGPVYEQYF. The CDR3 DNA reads TGTGCCACCAGCAGCGGGCCGGTCTACGAGCAGTACTTC.

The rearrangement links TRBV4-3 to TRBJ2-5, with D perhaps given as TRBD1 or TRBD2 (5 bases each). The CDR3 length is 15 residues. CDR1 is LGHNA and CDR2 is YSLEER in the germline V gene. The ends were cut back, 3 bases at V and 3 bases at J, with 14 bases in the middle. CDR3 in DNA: TGCGCCAGCAGCCAGGCACTAGGGACGAAAGAGACCCAGTACTTC. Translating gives CASSQALGTKETQYF.

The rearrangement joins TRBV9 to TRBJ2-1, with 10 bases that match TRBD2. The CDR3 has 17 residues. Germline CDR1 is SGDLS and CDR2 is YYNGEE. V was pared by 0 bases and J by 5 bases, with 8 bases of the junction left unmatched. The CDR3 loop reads CASSVGTSGKVHNEQFF. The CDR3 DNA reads TGTGCCAGCAGCGTAGGGACTAGCGGAAAGGTCCACAATGAGCAGTTCTTC.

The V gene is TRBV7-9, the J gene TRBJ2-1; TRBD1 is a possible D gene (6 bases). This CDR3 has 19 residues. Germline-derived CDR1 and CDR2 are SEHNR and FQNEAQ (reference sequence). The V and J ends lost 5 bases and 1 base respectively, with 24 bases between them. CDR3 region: CASSQYPPTGSISYNEQFF. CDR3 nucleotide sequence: TGTGCCAGCAGCCAATATCCCCCCACAGGGTCGATATCCTACAATGAGCAGTTCTTC.

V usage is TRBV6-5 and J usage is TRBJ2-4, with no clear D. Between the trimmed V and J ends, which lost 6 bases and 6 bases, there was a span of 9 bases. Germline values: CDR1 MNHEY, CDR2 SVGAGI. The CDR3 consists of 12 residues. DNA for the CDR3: TGTGCCAGCAGCCCACGAAGAAACATTCAGTACTTC. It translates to CASSPRRNIQYF.

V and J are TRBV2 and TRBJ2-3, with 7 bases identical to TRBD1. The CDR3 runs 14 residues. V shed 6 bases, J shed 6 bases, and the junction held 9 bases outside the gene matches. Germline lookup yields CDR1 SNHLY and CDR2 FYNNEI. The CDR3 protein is CASRTGASWDTQYF. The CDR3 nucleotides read TGTGCCAGCAGAACAGGGGCCTCCTGGGATACGCAGTATTTT.

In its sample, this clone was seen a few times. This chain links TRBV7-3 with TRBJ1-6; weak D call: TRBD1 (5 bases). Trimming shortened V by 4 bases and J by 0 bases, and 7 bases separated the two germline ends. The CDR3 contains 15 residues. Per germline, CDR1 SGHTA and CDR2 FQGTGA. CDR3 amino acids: CASSSGSSYNSPLHF. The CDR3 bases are TGTGCCAGCAGCTCAGGGAGCTCCTATAATTCACCCCTCCACTTT.

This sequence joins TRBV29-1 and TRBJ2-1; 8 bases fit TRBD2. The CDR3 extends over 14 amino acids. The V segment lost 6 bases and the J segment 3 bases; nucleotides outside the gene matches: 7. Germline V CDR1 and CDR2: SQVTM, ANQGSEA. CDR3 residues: CSVGGGRGYNEQFF. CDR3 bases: TGCAGCGTCGGGGGGGGCAGGGGCTACAATGAGCAGTTCTTC.

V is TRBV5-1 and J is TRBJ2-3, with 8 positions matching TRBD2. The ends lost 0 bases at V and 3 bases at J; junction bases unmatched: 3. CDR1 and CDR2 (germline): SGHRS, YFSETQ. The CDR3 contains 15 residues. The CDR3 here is CASSLVSGNTDTQYF. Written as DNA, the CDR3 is TGCGCCAGCAGCTTGGTTAGCGGGAATACAGATACGCAGTATTTT.

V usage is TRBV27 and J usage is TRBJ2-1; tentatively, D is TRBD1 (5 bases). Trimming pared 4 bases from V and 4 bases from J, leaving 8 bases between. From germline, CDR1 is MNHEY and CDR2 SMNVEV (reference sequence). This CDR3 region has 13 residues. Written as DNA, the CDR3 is TGTGCCAGCAGTTCGCAGGGATACAATGAGCAGTTCTTC. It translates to CASSSQGYNEQFF.

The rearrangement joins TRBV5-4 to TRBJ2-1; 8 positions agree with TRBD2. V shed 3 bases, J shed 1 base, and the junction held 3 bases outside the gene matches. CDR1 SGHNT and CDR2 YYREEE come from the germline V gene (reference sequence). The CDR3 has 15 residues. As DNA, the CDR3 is TGTGCCAGCAGCTCGGGGGGGCAATCCTACAATGAGCAGTTCTTC. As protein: CASSSGGQSYNEQFF. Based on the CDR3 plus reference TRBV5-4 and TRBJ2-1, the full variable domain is ETGVTQSPTHLIKTRGQQVTLRCSSQSGHNTVSWYQQALGQGPQFIFQYYREEENGRGNFPPRFSGLQFPNYSSELNVNALELDDSALYLCASSSGGQSYNEQFFGPGTRLTVL.